The 18 T cell receptor beta chains below come from one sample, sequenced in a study of T cells in Graves' hyperthyroidism and ophthalmopathy. TCR beta CDR3 regions were amplified from RNA transcripts. An initial round of RT-PCR targeting the TCR CDR3 relied on the HTBI primer set. TCRdb re-called the multiplex PCR reads through MiXCR, storing one row per CDR3 protein. The data hold about 400,000 distinct CDR3 sequences, with under 15% observed a single time. Sequencing input: blood. Receptors originate from a woman aged 25 to 39 with Graves' hyperthyroidism.

The genes are TRBV9 and TRBJ2-3, with D possibly TRBD2 on 5 matching bases. Germline CDR1 is SGDLS and CDR2 is YYNGEE. Trimming pared 5 bases from V and 0 bases from J, leaving 16 bases between. The CDR3 has 16 amino acids. In nucleotides, the CDR3 is TGTGCCAGCAGAGAATCTGAGGGAACTAGCACAGATACGCAGTATTTT. It specifies CASRESEGTSTDTQYF. Combining the CDR3 with reference TRBV9 and TRBJ2-3 gives the whole variable domain DSGVTQTPKHLITATGQRVTLRCSPRSGDLSVYWYQQSLDQGLQFLIQYYNGEERAKGNILERFSAQQFPDLHSELNLSSLELGDSALYFCASRESEGTSTDTQYFGPGTRLTVL.

This clonotype was observed at least ten times. V and J are TRBV28 and TRBJ2-5; TRBD2 might be the D (6 bases). Between the trimmed V and J ends, which lost 5 bases and 5 bases, there was a span of 21 bases. There are 16 residues in the CDR3. Per germline, CDR1 MDHEN and CDR2 SYDVKM. The CDR3, as DNA: TGTGCCAGCAGTAACCCGGGACTTTTTATGAAGGAGACCCAGTACTTC. Amino acid sequence: CASSNPGLFMKETQYF. Complete variable domain (other parts from reference TRBV28 and TRBJ2-5): DVKVTQSSRYLVKRTGEKVFLECVQDMDHENMFWYRQDPGLGLRLIYFSYDVKMKEKGDIPEGYSVSREKKERFSLILESASTNQTSMYLCASSNPGLFMKETQYFGPGTRLLVL.

This clonotype has at least ten counts. The chain recombines TRBV7-2 with TRBJ1-2, with a weak D call TRBD1 (5 bases). The germline V gene encodes CDR1 SGHTA and CDR2 FQGNSA. Trimming left V 5 bases short and J 2 bases short, with 15 bases between. CDR3 length: 15 amino acids. CDR3 in DNA: TGTGCCAGCAGCACCCCGGGACCGCCCAACTATGGCTACACCTTC. Its translation: CASSTPGPPNYGYTF.

Details on this clonotype: A single base separates this from a much larger clone, so it may be a read error. The chain's CDR3 is CASSRLTGTGETRYF. The CDR3 bases are TGTGCCAGCAGCCGGCTTACAGGGACGGGAGAGACCCGGTACTTC. This chain links TRBV3-1 with TRBJ2-5; D is possibly TRBD1 or TRBD2 (6 bases each). The germline gives CDR1 LGHDT, CDR2 YNNKEL (reference sequence). The CDR3 is 15 amino acids.

This clonotype was seen ten or more times. CDR3 in amino acids: CASSQELAGSYNEQFF. In DNA form, the CDR3 reads TGCGCCAGCAGCCAAGAGTTAGCGGGTTCCTACAATGAGCAGTTCTTC. The J gene is TRBJ2-1, the V gene TRBV4-1, with 7 bases aligning to TRBD2. The germline CDR1 and CDR2 sequences are MGHRA and YSYEKL. The CDR3 is 16 amino acids. J gave up 1 base and V 0 bases, and 3 bases lay outside the gene matches.

This clonotype appeared a few times. This sequence joins TRBV5-1 and TRBJ2-2; 11 nucleotides agree with TRBD2. J lost 6 bases, V lost 4 bases, and 8 bases had no gene match. Germline V gene sequence: CDR1 SGHRS, CDR2 YFSETQ. The CDR3 covers 16 residues. The CDR3 region is CASSPITSGSPGELFF. CDR3 nucleotides: TGCGCCAGCAGCCCTATCACTAGCGGGAGTCCCGGGGAGCTGTTTTTT. Looking up the rest from reference TRBV5-1 and TRBJ2-2 gives the full variable domain: KAGVTQTPRYLIKTRGQQVTLSCSPISGHRSVSWYQQTPGQGLQFLFEYFSETQRNKGNFPGRFSGRQFSNSRSEMNVSTLELGDSALYLCASSPITSGSPGELFFGEGSRLTVL.

V usage is TRBV11-2 and J usage is TRBJ1-2; a weak D match, TRBD1 (5 bases). Germline CDR1 is SGHAT and CDR2 is FQNNGV. V was pared by 5 bases and J by 5 bases, with 12 bases between. The CDR3 consists of 13 residues. The CDR3: CASSPPGAYGYTF. Written as DNA, the CDR3 is TGTGCCAGCAGCCCCCCCGGGGCATATGGCTACACCTTC.

Notes on this clonotype: A much bigger clone sits one base away, suggesting this may be a read error. This chain uses TRBV12-3 or TRBV12-4 with TRBJ1-5; no clear D. CDR3 length: 12 residues. Trimming pared 3 bases from V and 6 bases from J, leaving 6 bases between. The CDR3 coding sequence is TGTGCCAGCAGTTTTTGGACTCAGCCCCAGCATTTT. Encoded protein: CASSFWTQPQHF.

Ten or more counts support this clonotype. The chain couples TRBV29-1 to TRBJ2-5; D is unclear. This CDR3 comprises 11 residues. Germline values: CDR1 SQVTM, CDR2 ANQGSEA. V shed 5 bases and J shed 1 base, with 5 bases lying between them. This CDR3 reads CSVHSQETQYF. In DNA, the CDR3 is TGCAGCGTTCATTCCCAAGAGACCCAGTACTTC. Combining the CDR3 with reference TRBV29-1 and TRBJ2-5 gives the whole variable domain SAVISQKPSRDICQRGTSLTIQCQVDSQVTMMFWYRQQPGQSLTLIATANQGSEATYESGFVIDKFPISRPNLTFSTLTVSNMSPEDSSIYLCSVHSQETQYFGPGTRLLVL.

This clonotype was seen at least ten times. J is TRBJ1-1 and V is TRBV12-3 or TRBV12-4; D is unclear. This CDR3 has 12 residues. V was pared by 10 bases and J by 10 bases, with 19 bases between. In nucleotides, the CDR3 is TGTGCCACCGCCGCCGGCACTGGTGTAGCTTTCTTT. Protein: CATAAGTGVAFF.

This clonotype has more than one count but fewer than ten. The J gene is TRBJ2-3, the V gene TRBV7-9; D remains unclear. CDR1 and CDR2 (germline): SEHNR, FQNEAQ (reference sequence). This CDR3 region has 13 residues. Trimming removed 5 bases from V and 6 bases from J, with 12 bases in between. The CDR3 DNA reads as TGTGCCAGCAGCCCGCGAAAGATGGATACGCAGTATTTT. It translates to CASSPRKMDTQYF.

This clonotype was counted between two and nine times. The chain is built from TRBV9 and TRBJ2-5; D unclear. The CDR3 runs to 14 residues. Germline-derived CDR1 and CDR2 are SGDLS and YYNGEE. V was cut by 1 base and J by 1 base, with 8 bases left in between. For the CDR3, the DNA is TGTGCCAGCAGCGTACGAGAAGTCCAAGAGACCCAGTACTTC. Its protein product is CASSVREVQETQYF.

On this clonotype itself: With a much larger clone just one base away, this may be a read error. The chain joins TRBV6-1 to TRBJ2-7; TRBD2 aligns across 7 bases. The trim removed 11 bases at V and 1 base at J, leaving 5 bases unmatched. The CDR3 has 12 amino acids. Per germline, CDR1 MNHNS and CDR2 SASEGT. CDR3 residues: CAGGEGSYEQYF. CDR3 sequence (DNA): TGTGCCGGCGGGGAGGGATCCTACGAGCAGTACTTC.

This clonotype was detected many times. J is TRBJ1-2 and V is TRBV20-1, with a tentative D call TRBD1 (5 bases). The V end was cut by 1 base, the J end by 8 bases, with 17 bases between. Germline CDR1 DFQATT, CDR2 SNEGSKA (reference sequence). The CDR3 totals 14 residues. This CDR3 is CSARGASGSSGYTF. CDR3 bases: TGCAGTGCTAGAGGGGCATCAGGGAGCTCCGGCTACACCTTC.

This clonotype was seen a handful of times. The chain is built from TRBV27 and TRBJ1-2; 9 bases line up with TRBD1. Trimming cost V 4 bases and J 6 bases; bases outside gene matches: 9. Germline CDR1 reads MNHEY; CDR2 reads SMNVEV (reference sequence). The CDR3 covers 15 residues. This CDR3 reads CASSYQPGTGNGYTF. CDR3 DNA sequence: TGTGCCAGCAGTTACCAACCCGGGACAGGGAATGGCTACACCTTC.

This clonotype was seen at least ten times. The V call is TRBV27, the J call TRBJ2-7; D is uncertain. The CDR3 has 15 residues. Trimming removed 5 bases from V and 0 bases from J, with 14 bases in between. CDR1 is MNHEY, CDR2 SMNVEV, per germline (reference sequence). In DNA, the CDR3 is TGTGCCAGCAGTCCTTTTGTGGTAAGCTCCTACGAGCAGTACTTC. The encoded protein is CASSPFVVSSYEQYF.

The rearrangement links TRBV7-9 to TRBJ1-1, with D hard to call. V was cut by 8 bases and J by 4 bases, with 17 bases left in between. Germline V gives CDR1 SEHNR, CDR2 FQNEAQ (reference sequence). CDR3 length: 14 amino acids. CDR3 sequence (DNA): TGTGCCAGCTCGTCCCTATTGGTCGTCACTGAAGCTTTCTTT. Amino acid sequence: CASSSLLVVTEAFF.

The rearrangement uses TRBV20-1 and TRBJ2-3; the D call may be TRBD1 or TRBD2 (6 bases each). This CDR3 contains 16 residues. Trimming pared 4 bases from V and 4 bases from J, leaving 21 bases between. Germline CDR1 DFQATT, CDR2 SNEGSKA (reference sequence). CDR3 amino acids: CSANRVGGVRPDTQYF. The CDR3 DNA reads as TGCAGTGCTAACCGAGTGGGGGGCGTGAGACCAGATACGCAGTATTTT.